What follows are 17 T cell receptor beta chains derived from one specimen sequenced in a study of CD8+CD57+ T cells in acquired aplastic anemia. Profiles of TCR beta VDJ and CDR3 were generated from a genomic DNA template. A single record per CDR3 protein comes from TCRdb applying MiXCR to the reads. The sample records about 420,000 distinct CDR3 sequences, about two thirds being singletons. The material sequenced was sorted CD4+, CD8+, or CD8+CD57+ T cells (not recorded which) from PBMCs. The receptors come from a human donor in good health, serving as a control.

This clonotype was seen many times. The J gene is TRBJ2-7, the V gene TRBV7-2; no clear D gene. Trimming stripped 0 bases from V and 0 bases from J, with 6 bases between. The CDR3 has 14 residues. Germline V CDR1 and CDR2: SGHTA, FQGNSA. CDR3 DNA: TGTGCCAGCAGCTTAGCGTCGAGCTCCTACGAGCAGTACTTC. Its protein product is CASSLASSSYEQYF.

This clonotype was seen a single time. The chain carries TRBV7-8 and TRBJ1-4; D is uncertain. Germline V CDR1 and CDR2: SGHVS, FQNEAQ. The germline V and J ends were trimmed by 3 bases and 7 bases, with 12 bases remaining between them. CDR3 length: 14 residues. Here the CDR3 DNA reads TGTGCCAGCAGCTTCAGAGCGACCAGTGAAAAACTGTTTTTT. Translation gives CASSFRATSEKLFF.

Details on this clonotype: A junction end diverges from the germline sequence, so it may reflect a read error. CDR3 region: CASSLGGSDQPKHF. The CDR3 nucleotides are TGCGCCAGCAGCTTGGGAGGCTCTGATCAGCCCAAGCATTTT. The genes are TRBV7-2 and TRBJ1-5; D is unresolved. Germline-derived CDR1 and CDR2 are SGHTA and FQGNSA. This CDR3 comprises 14 residues.

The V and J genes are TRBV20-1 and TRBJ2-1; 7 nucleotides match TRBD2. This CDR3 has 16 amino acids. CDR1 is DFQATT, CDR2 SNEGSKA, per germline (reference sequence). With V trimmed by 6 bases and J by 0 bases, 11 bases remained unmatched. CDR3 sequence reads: CSARVGGGHSYNEQFF. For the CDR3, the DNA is TGCAGTGCCCGCGTTGGGGGAGGGCACTCCTACAATGAGCAGTTCTTC.

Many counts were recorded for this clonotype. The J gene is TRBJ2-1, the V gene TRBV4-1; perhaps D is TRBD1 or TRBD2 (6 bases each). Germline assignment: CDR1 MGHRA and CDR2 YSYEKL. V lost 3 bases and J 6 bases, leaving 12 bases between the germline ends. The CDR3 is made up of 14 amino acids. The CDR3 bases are TGCGCCAGCAGCCACCCCGGGGGCAGCAATGAGCAGTTCTTC. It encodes CASSHPGGSNEQFF.

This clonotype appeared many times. CDR3 loop: CASSARGGTGNTIYF. In DNA form, the CDR3 reads TGTGCCAGCAGCGCTCGGGGGGGGACCGGAAACACCATATATTTT. The chain has TRBV7-3 and TRBJ1-3, with a tentative D call TRBD1 (5 bases). V lost 5 bases and J lost 4, with 15 bases in between. The CDR3 loop spans 15 amino acids. The germline V gene encodes CDR1 SGHTA and CDR2 FQGTGA.

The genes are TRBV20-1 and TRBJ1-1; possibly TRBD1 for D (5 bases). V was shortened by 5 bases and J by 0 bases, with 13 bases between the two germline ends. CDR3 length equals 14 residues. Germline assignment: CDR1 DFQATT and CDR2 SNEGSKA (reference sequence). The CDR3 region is CSALRDGLNTEAFF. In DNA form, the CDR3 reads TGCAGTGCTCTACGGGACGGCTTGAACACTGAAGCTTTCTTT.

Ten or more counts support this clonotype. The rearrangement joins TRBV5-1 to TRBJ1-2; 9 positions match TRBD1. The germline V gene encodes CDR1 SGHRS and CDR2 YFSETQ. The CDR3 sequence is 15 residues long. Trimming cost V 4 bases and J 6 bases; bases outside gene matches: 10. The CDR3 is CASSPPGQGVDGYTF. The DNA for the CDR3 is TGCGCCAGCAGCCCTCCGGGACAGGGTGTCGATGGCTACACCTTC.

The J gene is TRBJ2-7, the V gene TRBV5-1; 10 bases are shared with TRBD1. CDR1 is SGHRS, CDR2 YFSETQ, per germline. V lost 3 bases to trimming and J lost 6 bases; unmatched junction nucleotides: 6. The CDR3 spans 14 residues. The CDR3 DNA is TGCGCCAGCAGCTCGGGACAGGGGCGAACCGAGCAGTACTTC. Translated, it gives CASSSGQGRTEQYF.

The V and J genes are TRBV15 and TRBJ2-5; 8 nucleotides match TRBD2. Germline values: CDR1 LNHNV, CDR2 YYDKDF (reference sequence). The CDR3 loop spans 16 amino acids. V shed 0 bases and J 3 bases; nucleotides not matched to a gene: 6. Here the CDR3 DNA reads TGTGCCACCAGCAGAGATAAAAGAGCGGGAGAAGAGACCCAGTACTTC. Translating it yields CATSRDKRAGEETQYF.

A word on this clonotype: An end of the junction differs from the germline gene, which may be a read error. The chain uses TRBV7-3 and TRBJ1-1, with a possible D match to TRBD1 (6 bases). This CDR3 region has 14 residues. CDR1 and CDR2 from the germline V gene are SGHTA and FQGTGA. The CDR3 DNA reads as TGTGCCAGCAGCTCGGGACTAGTGGGGGGCGCAGATTTGTTT. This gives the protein CASSSGLVGGADLF.

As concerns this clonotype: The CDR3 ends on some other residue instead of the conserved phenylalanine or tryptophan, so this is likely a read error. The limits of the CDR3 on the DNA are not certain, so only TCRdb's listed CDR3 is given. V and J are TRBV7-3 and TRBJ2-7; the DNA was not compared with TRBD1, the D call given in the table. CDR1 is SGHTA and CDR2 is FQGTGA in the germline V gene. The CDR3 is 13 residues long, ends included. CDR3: CASSSTGGRRSIS.

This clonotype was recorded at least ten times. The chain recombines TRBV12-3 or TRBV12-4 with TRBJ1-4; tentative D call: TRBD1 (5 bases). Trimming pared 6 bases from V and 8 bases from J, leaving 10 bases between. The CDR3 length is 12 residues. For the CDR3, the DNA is TGTGCCAGCAGCAGGGTAGGCGAAAAACTGTTTTTT. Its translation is CASSRVGEKLFF.

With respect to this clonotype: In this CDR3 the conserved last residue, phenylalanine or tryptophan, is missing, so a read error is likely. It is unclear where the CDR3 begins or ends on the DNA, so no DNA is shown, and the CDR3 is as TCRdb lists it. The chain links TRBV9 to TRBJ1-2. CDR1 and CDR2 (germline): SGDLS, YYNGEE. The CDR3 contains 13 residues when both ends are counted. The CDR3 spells CASSLNGELNYAL.

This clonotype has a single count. The CDR3 DNA reads as TGCAGTGCTAGGGGGACTAGCGGGGGGTACCCGGACGAGCTGTTTTTT. It is translated as CSARGTSGGYPDELFF. V usage is TRBV20-1 and J usage is TRBJ2-2; TRBD2 matches at 15 bases. CDR3 length: 16 amino acids. V was pared by 3 bases and J by 11 bases, with 10 bases of the junction left unmatched. Germline V gives CDR1 DFQATT, CDR2 SNEGSKA (reference sequence).

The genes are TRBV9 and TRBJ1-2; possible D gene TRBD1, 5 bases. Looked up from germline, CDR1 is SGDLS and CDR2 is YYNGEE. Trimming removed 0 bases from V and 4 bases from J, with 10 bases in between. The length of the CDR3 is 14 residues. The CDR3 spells CASSVEAGGYGYTF. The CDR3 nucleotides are TGTGCCAGCAGCGTAGAGGCGGGGGGCTATGGCTACACCTTC.

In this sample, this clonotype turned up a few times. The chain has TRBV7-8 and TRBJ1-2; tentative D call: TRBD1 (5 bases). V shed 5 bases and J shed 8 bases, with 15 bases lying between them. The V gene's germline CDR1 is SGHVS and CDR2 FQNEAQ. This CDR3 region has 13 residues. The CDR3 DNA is TGTGCCAGCAGCATAAATGGACAAACCGGCTACACCTTC. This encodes CASSINGQTGYTF.